This T cell receptor (beta chain) was sequenced in a study of OX40 agonist ivuxolimab in advanced cancers. Study-level information: Partial responses were seen in three patients, one with hepatocellular carcinoma and two with cutaneous melanoma.

This CDR3 contains 11 residues. With 0 bases removed from V and 11 bases from J, the gap between germline ends came to 7 bases. The germline V gene encodes CDR1 MNHEY and CDR2 SVGAGI. With respect to this clone: The target antigen is unknown.

Study results and limitations: Within 6 weeks, CD4+ and CD8+ blood T cells expanded clonally at 0.1 to 3.0 mg/kg. Among some nonresponders, normalized T-cell clonal expansion was also low. On average, a greater number of expanded clones characterised CD8+ T cells relative to CD4+.

The data were produced by immunoSEQ multiplex PCR, yet TCRdb's version contains in-frame clones alone and is incomplete. The repertoire holds under 70,000 clones, with roughly 86% as singletons. This material consisted of CD4+ or CD8+ T cells sorted from blood, taken in a trial of the OX40 agonist ivuxolimab. The chain employs TRBV6-5 and TRBJ1-1, with no clear D. This clonotype was sampled from an adult with an advanced solid tumor such as melanoma, head and neck, liver or kidney cancer. CDR3 DNA: TGTGCCAGCAGTTACTCGAGCCCGGCTTTCTTT. Residues: CASSYSSPAFF.